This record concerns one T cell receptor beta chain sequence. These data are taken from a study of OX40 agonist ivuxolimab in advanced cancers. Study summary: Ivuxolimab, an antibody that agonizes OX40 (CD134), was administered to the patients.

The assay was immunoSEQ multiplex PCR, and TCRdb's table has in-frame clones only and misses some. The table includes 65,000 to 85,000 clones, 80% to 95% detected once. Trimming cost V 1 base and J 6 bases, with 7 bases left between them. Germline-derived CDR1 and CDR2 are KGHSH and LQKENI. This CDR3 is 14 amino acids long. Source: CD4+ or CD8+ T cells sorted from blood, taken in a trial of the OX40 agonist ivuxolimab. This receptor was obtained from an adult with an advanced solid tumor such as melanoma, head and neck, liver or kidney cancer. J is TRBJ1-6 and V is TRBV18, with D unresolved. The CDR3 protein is CASSPQGLNSPLHF. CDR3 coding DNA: TGTGCCAGCTCACCACAGGGTCTTAATTCACCCCTCCACTTT. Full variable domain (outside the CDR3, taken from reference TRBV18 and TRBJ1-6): NAGVMQNPRHLVRRRGQEARLRCSPMKGHSHVYWYRQLPEEGLKFMVYLQKENIIDESGMPKERFSAEFPKEGPSILRIQQVVRGDSAAYFCASSPQGLNSPLHFGNGTRLTVT.